This T cell receptor (beta chain) is drawn from a study of early stage breast cancer tumors (dated by TCRdb to about 2017). Regarding the research as a whole: Of the approximately 15 invasive breast tumors, some twelve were found to be estrogen receptor-positive, progesterone receptor-positive and HER2-negative. About 70% of the 12 ER+/PR+/HER2- tumors were invasive ductal carcinomas, while the other four were invasive lobular carcinomas. The average read coverage per sample was roughly 10-fold. Across all samples, roughly 2,800,000 templates representing 1,097,674 unique clonotypes were detected.

Based on the germline V gene (reference sequence), the CDR1 and CDR2 sequences are SEHNR and FQNEAQ. The CDR3 has 13 amino acids, counting the end cysteine and phenylalanine. Of all the DNA, just the CDR3 is kept, 39 bases in frame from base 1. Unmatched junction bases come to 5, with V trimmed by 4 bases and J by 5 bases. A word on this clone: The antigen it recognizes is unknown. Per-base quality was not reported, and no clone a single base away is much larger than it.

The study profiled bulk TCR beta-chain repertoires in matched peripheral blood, tumor and adjacent normal breast tissue taken from some 17 patients with early-stage breast cancer. Before surgery, about 5-10 mL of whole blood was collected in EDTA tubes and processed within 2 hours. Ficoll-Paque centrifugation in SepMate-50 tubes was used to isolate peripheral blood mononuclear cells. PBMCs were cryopreserved in around 90% FBS with approximately 10% DMSO in aliquots of about 1.8 to 4 million cells and stored in liquid nitrogen. Genomic DNA was extracted with the Qiagen AllPrep DNA/RNA Mini kit. Each sample was amplified as two independent genomic DNA replicates: approximately 0.49 ug for blood and around 1.4 ug for tumor or normal breast. Following the manufacturer's instructions, the ImmunoSeq Intro kit was used to carry out TCRB sequencing on genomic DNA. Multiplex PCR was run for 31 cycles using proprietary primers and spike-in control sequences for absolute quantification. Single-end 150-bp reads were used to sequence an 87-bp fragment covering the CDR3 and the flanking V and J genes. Each lane of an Illumina MiSeq running version 3.0 chemistry carried seven multiplexed samples, with two replicates apiece. From the authors' description of their analysis: The vendor's proprietary pipeline handled the raw data processing, merging both replicates into a single result for each sample. A clonotype was defined as productive rearrangements that share the same V-gene family, CDR3 amino acid sequence and J-gene segment. Clonality was calculated as 1 minus the normalized Shannon entropy (Pielou evenness) of TCRB abundances. T cell density was estimated by dividing total templates by the number of input cells inferred from the DNA input amount. Total repertoire diversity and clonality were estimated with Recon using default parameters. Tumor-enriched clonotypes were defined as having over 0.1% abundance in tumor and at least 32-fold higher abundance than in normal breast. The clones in this table, taken by TCRdb from immuneACCESS, are in-frame only. Not every clone is retained; where verified, under half of the shortfall comes from an unresolved V gene, and the cause of the rest is unknown. V and J calls and clone size follow that table, whereas D and trimming were derived from the DNA. For this sample there are 65,000 to 75,000 clones; 65% to 85% appear just once. Jointly, the top ten make up about 4.4% of the sample.

Broader findings and caveats from the paper: Sequencing bulk genomic DNA from unsorted cells could not capture chain pairing or functional markers like CD4, CD8 and FOXP3. Approximately 2.4-fold higher T cell density and higher clonality were observed in tumors than in adjacent normal breast tissue. Enriched TCRB sequences shared across patients were found to be mostly commonly generated sequences that were unlikely to play an important role in the tumor microenvironment. Repertoires from blood and normal breast were more alike than repertoires from blood and tumor, and in about 85% of the 16 patients, comparing each tissue with blood separated tumor from normal. Because the cohort was small, a breakdown by tumor subtype could not be done.

The sequence is built from TRBV7-9 and TRBJ2-7, with 7 junctional bases fitting TRBD1. The sample consisted of blood. This receptor was obtained from a person in their 40s with breast cancer. The DNA reads TGTGCCAGCAGCTCGACAGGGTATGACGAGCAGTACTTC. This gives the protein CASSSTGYDEQYF.